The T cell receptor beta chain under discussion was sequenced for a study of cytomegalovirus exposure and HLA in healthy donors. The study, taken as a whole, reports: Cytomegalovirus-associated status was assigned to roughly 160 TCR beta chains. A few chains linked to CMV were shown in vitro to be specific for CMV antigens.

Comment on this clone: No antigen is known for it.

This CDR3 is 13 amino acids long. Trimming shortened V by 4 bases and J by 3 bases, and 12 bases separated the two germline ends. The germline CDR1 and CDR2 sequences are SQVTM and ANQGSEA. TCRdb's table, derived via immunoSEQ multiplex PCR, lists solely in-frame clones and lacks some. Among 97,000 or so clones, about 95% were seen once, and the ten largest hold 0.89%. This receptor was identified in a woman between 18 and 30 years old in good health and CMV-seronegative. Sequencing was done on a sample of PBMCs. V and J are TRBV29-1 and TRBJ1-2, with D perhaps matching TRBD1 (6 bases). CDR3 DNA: TGCAGCGTTGGACAGGAGACTCACTATGGCTACACCTTC. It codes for CSVGQETHYGYTF.